This TCR beta chain derives from a study of T cell changes during pregnancy in multiple sclerosis. TCRdb keeps only in-frame clones here, not all; method: immunoSEQ multiplex PCR. Altogether under 45,000 clones are present, 90% being singletons, with the ten largest covering 6.5% to 7.5%. The receptor was derived from a female donor with multiple sclerosis, enrolled in a pregnancy study. The material was CD8+ T cells from peripheral blood mononuclear cells, obtained in the third trimester of pregnancy.

CDR3 region: CASSVGGAERTDTQYF. CDR3 nucleotide sequence: TGTGCCAGCAGCGTAGGAGGAGCGGAGCGCACAGATACGCAGTATTTT. The gene calls are TRBV9 and TRBJ2-3; D is perhaps TRBD2 (5 bases). Germline loops: CDR1 SGDLS, CDR2 YYNGEE. V lost 0 bases to trimming and J lost 1 base, with 12 bases between them. The CDR3 extends over 16 amino acids.